This TCR beta chain is from a study of blood T cell repertoires in COVID-19 (TCRdb year 2020). Concerning the study at large: Collaborator samples came from the United States, Italy and Spain and covered acute and convalescent phases of COVID-19. The prospective study material was composed of cDNA or gDNA derived from T cells, B-cell-depleted T cells, or PBMCs. Deeply sampled blood TCRbeta repertoires from subjects exposed to, actively infected with, or recovered from COVID-19 were included in the dataset. The repertoires were released in a freely available public database intended as a resource for research on the immune response to SARS-CoV-2. The samples were drawn from the first 160 participants of the ongoing ImmuneRACE study and from more than 1,000 subjects provided by 6 global collaborators. Nearly every sample came with metadata listing a de-identified subject ID, COVID-19 status, age in years and sex. HLA class I and class II types, where available, came from metadata supplied by the sample provider rather than from assay-based typing.

Note on this clone: Its specific antigen is unknown. There are no base qualities to consult, and no much larger clone falls within one base.

The germline V gene sets CDR1 to MNHEY and CDR2 to SVGAGI. From cysteine to phenylalanine, the CDR3 is 13 amino acids long. Solely the CDR3 DNA is kept, with 39 bases framed from the first base. Trimmed from V: 6 bases; trimmed from J: 3 bases; junction bases lacking a gene match: 4. Findings and caveats that apply to the study as a whole: The quantity of clinical and demographic metadata differed by source and by participant and was supplied without curation.

TCRbeta CDR3 regions were amplified from genomic DNA using the immunoSEQ Assay, a bias-controlled multiplex PCR. As for the original processing: The number of nucleated cells in each sample was estimated from the amplification of reference gene primers within the assay. To quantify the absolute abundance of each unique TCRbeta CDR3 rearrangement, sequence reads were collapsed and filtered. Productive Simpson clonality was computed per sample as the square root of Simpson's diversity index over productive rearrangements. TCRdb obtained this table from immuneACCESS and retained in-frame rearrangements with V and J assigned. These tables miss some clones; where compared with another copy, unresolved V genes account for less than half of the shortfall, and the remainder is unexplained. D and trimming were read from the DNA, whereas the V and J calls and clone size are those reported in that table. This sample is represented by approximately 170,000 clones; 65% to 85% of them were singletons. The ten largest clones add up to about 3.6% of the sample.

Enrolling through a virtual design, the prospective study's participants ranged in age from roughly 18 to 95 years and lived across 24 United States geographic areas. Cohort assignment in the prospective study relied on participant-reported clinical history from a screening survey and a study questionnaire. Mobile phlebotomists in the prospective study collected whole blood, serum and a nasopharyngeal or oropharyngeal swab from every participant. Prospective study participants could optionally give additional blood draws and questionnaires over an approximately two-month period. Before DNA extraction, blood samples from the prospective study were shipped at room temperature or frozen.

Sequences were obtained from PBMCs or T cells enriched from blood (not recorded which). This TCR derives from a woman between 50 and 59 years old in a cohort exposed to, infected with or recovered from COVID-19 (not recorded which). The sequence is built from TRBV6-5 and TRBJ1-2; 7 central nucleotides agree with TRBD1. The sequence in DNA is TGTGCCAGCAGGAGACAGGGAGACTATGGCTACACCTTC. Its protein is CASRRQGDYGYTF.